The rows below give T cell receptor beta chains drawn from one sample of a study of blood T cell repertoires in COVID-19. Data came from immunoSEQ multiplex PCR; TCRdb stores just in-frame clones and leaves some out. The sample consists of around 250,000 clones, around nine tenths of them appearing once. The sample was peripheral blood. All receptors come from a woman in her 70s with COVID-19, enrolled during active disease. Each CDR3 is given with its conserved first and last residue. D genes are given only for firm matches. The size field is filled for only some rows; it gives once, few, many or a size class.

TRBV24-1,TRBJ1-6,NA,NA,CATILRGLNSPLHF,TGTGCCACCATACTCAGGGGCCTTAATTCACCCCTCCACTTT
TRBV24-1,TRBJ1-1,NA,NA,CATRSIGEREAFF,TGTGCCACCAGATCGATAGGTGAGCGTGAAGCTTTCTTT
TRBV28,TRBJ1-6,NA,NA,CASSFLDNSPLHF,TGTGCCAGCAGTTTTCTAGATAATTCACCCCTCCACTTT
TRBV5-4,TRBJ1-1,NA,NA,CASSLRERGTEAFF,TGTGCCAGCAGCTTGCGGGAAAGAGGCACTGAAGCTTTCTTT
TRBV5-1,TRBJ1-3,NA,NA,CASSSRGLGGNTIYF,TGCGCCAGCAGCTCCAGGGGATTGGGCGGAAACACCATATATTTT
TRBV7-9,TRBJ2-1,TRBD2,NA,CASSAGTNYNEQFF,TGTGCCAGCAGCGCCGGGACTAATTACAATGAGCAGTTCTTC
TRBV27,TRBJ2-3,NA,NA,CASSGNPGTRGDTQYF,TGTGCCAGCAGTGGAAATCCGGGAACACGGGGAGATACGCAGTATTTT
TRBV9,TRBJ1-5,NA,NA,CASSVGGSNQPQHF,TGTGCCAGCAGCGTAGGCGGTAGCAATCAGCCCCAGCATTTT
TRBV28,TRBJ1-5,NA,NA,CASSQFRSNQPQHF,TGTGCCAGCAGCCAATTTCGGAGCAATCAGCCCCAGCATTTT
TRBV6-2/TRBV6-3,TRBJ1-1,NA,NA,CASSYGRGEAFF,TGTGCCAGCAGTTACGGTCGGGGAGAAGCTTTCTTT
TRBV5-6,TRBJ2-7,NA,NA,CASSQGKWYEQYF,TGTGCCAGCAGCCAGGGGAAGTGGTACGAGCAGTACTTC
TRBV5-1,TRBJ2-1,TRBD1,NA,CASSFDRGNEQFF,TGCGCCAGCAGCTTCGACAGGGGCAATGAGCAGTTCTTC
TRBV10-3,TRBJ1-4,NA,NA,CAISERENEKLFF,TGTGCCATCAGTGAGCGGGAGAATGAAAAACTGTTTTTT
TRBV24-1,TRBJ2-3,TRBD2,NA,CATSRGGRASDTQYF,TGTGCCACCAGTCGTGGCGGGAGGGCTTCAGATACGCAGTATTTT
TRBV4-3,TRBJ2-7,TRBD2,NA,CASSQGLAGTYEQYF,TGCGCCAGCAGCCAAGGCCTAGCGGGTACCTACGAGCAGTACTTC
TRBV12-5,TRBJ1-4,NA,NA,CASGSGSADAF,TGTGCTAGTGGATCGGGGTCGGCAGATGCCTTT
TRBV24-1,TRBJ1-1,NA,NA,CATAWGQNTEAFF,TGTGCCACCGCTTGGGGACAGAACACTGAAGCTTTCTTT
TRBV27,TRBJ2-7,TRBD2,NA,CASRTRLAGGEQYF,TGTGCCAGCAGGACGAGACTAGCGGGAGGCGAGCAGTACTTC
TRBV28,TRBJ1-5,NA,NA,CASSFRPRVLSNQPQHF,TGTGCCAGCAGTTTCCGTCCCCGGGTCTTGAGCAATCAGCCCCAGCATTTT
TRBV5-5,TRBJ1-3,NA,NA,CASSLLRGNSGNTIYF,TGTGCCAGCAGCTTGCTGCGGGGGAACTCTGGAAACACCATATATTTT
TRBV25-1,TRBJ1-5,NA,NA,CASRIPGKRGSNQPQHF,TGTGCCAGCAGGATACCAGGGAAACGGGGGAGCAATCAGCCCCAGCATTTT
TRBV27,TRBJ1-5,TRBD1,NA,CASSRTGGGQPQHF,TGTGCCAGCAGCCGAACAGGGGGAGGGCAGCCCCAGCATTTT
TRBV19,TRBJ1-6,NA,NA,CATFGNSNNSPLHF,TGTGCCACCTTCGGGAACAGCAATAATTCACCCCTCCACTTT
TRBV5-1,TRBJ2-1,TRBD2,NA,CASQGAGVYEQFF,TGCGCCAGCCAGGGAGCGGGAGTTTATGAGCAGTTCTTC
TRBV4-1,TRBJ1-2,NA,once,CASSLLHQGTYGYTF,TGCGCCAGCAGCCTCCTACACCAGGGGACCTATGGCTACACCTTC
TRBV11-3,TRBJ2-1,NA,NA,CASSRRVTGQFF,TGTGCCAGCAGCCGCCGGGTAACGGGGCAGTTCTTC
TRBV18,TRBJ2-7,TRBD2,NA,CASSPGLAGGSEQYF,TGTGCCAGCTCACCCGGACTAGCGGGCGGGTCTGAGCAGTACTTC
TRBV25-1,TRBJ1-2,NA,NA,CASSEWAGNGYTF,TGTGCCAGCAGTGAATGGGCGGGGAACGGCTACACCTTC